This TCR beta chain was found in a study of cytomegalovirus exposure and HLA in healthy donors. Study observations and caveats: The analysis excluded some indistinguishable V segments, including TRBV6-2 and TRBV6-3. Most TCR sequences were uncommon, yet certain public TCRs appeared in many donors. The classifier reportedly diagnosed cytomegalovirus status with high specificity and sensitivity.

Healthy individuals who donated bone marrow served as the donors. Regarding this clone: What it binds is unknown.

A multiplex PCR was run with 60 Vbeta primers and 13 Jbeta primers. The data were produced by immunoSEQ multiplex PCR, yet TCRdb's version contains in-frame clones alone and is incomplete. In the table there are about 140,000 clones, almost 85% of which are singletons. The CDR3 consists of 16 residues. Trimming cost V 5 bases and J 9 bases; bases outside gene matches: 8. Germline V gives CDR1 SGHTA, CDR2 FQGTGA. The sequenced sample consisted of PBMCs. The V and J genes are TRBV7-3 and TRBJ2-2; TRBD2 matches 14 bases. This receptor was identified in a man younger than 35 in good health and CMV-seropositive. CDR3 protein: CASSKGLAGATRELFF. CDR3 in DNA: TGTGCCAGCAGCAAGGGACTAGCGGGAGCGACTAGGGAGCTGTTTTTT.